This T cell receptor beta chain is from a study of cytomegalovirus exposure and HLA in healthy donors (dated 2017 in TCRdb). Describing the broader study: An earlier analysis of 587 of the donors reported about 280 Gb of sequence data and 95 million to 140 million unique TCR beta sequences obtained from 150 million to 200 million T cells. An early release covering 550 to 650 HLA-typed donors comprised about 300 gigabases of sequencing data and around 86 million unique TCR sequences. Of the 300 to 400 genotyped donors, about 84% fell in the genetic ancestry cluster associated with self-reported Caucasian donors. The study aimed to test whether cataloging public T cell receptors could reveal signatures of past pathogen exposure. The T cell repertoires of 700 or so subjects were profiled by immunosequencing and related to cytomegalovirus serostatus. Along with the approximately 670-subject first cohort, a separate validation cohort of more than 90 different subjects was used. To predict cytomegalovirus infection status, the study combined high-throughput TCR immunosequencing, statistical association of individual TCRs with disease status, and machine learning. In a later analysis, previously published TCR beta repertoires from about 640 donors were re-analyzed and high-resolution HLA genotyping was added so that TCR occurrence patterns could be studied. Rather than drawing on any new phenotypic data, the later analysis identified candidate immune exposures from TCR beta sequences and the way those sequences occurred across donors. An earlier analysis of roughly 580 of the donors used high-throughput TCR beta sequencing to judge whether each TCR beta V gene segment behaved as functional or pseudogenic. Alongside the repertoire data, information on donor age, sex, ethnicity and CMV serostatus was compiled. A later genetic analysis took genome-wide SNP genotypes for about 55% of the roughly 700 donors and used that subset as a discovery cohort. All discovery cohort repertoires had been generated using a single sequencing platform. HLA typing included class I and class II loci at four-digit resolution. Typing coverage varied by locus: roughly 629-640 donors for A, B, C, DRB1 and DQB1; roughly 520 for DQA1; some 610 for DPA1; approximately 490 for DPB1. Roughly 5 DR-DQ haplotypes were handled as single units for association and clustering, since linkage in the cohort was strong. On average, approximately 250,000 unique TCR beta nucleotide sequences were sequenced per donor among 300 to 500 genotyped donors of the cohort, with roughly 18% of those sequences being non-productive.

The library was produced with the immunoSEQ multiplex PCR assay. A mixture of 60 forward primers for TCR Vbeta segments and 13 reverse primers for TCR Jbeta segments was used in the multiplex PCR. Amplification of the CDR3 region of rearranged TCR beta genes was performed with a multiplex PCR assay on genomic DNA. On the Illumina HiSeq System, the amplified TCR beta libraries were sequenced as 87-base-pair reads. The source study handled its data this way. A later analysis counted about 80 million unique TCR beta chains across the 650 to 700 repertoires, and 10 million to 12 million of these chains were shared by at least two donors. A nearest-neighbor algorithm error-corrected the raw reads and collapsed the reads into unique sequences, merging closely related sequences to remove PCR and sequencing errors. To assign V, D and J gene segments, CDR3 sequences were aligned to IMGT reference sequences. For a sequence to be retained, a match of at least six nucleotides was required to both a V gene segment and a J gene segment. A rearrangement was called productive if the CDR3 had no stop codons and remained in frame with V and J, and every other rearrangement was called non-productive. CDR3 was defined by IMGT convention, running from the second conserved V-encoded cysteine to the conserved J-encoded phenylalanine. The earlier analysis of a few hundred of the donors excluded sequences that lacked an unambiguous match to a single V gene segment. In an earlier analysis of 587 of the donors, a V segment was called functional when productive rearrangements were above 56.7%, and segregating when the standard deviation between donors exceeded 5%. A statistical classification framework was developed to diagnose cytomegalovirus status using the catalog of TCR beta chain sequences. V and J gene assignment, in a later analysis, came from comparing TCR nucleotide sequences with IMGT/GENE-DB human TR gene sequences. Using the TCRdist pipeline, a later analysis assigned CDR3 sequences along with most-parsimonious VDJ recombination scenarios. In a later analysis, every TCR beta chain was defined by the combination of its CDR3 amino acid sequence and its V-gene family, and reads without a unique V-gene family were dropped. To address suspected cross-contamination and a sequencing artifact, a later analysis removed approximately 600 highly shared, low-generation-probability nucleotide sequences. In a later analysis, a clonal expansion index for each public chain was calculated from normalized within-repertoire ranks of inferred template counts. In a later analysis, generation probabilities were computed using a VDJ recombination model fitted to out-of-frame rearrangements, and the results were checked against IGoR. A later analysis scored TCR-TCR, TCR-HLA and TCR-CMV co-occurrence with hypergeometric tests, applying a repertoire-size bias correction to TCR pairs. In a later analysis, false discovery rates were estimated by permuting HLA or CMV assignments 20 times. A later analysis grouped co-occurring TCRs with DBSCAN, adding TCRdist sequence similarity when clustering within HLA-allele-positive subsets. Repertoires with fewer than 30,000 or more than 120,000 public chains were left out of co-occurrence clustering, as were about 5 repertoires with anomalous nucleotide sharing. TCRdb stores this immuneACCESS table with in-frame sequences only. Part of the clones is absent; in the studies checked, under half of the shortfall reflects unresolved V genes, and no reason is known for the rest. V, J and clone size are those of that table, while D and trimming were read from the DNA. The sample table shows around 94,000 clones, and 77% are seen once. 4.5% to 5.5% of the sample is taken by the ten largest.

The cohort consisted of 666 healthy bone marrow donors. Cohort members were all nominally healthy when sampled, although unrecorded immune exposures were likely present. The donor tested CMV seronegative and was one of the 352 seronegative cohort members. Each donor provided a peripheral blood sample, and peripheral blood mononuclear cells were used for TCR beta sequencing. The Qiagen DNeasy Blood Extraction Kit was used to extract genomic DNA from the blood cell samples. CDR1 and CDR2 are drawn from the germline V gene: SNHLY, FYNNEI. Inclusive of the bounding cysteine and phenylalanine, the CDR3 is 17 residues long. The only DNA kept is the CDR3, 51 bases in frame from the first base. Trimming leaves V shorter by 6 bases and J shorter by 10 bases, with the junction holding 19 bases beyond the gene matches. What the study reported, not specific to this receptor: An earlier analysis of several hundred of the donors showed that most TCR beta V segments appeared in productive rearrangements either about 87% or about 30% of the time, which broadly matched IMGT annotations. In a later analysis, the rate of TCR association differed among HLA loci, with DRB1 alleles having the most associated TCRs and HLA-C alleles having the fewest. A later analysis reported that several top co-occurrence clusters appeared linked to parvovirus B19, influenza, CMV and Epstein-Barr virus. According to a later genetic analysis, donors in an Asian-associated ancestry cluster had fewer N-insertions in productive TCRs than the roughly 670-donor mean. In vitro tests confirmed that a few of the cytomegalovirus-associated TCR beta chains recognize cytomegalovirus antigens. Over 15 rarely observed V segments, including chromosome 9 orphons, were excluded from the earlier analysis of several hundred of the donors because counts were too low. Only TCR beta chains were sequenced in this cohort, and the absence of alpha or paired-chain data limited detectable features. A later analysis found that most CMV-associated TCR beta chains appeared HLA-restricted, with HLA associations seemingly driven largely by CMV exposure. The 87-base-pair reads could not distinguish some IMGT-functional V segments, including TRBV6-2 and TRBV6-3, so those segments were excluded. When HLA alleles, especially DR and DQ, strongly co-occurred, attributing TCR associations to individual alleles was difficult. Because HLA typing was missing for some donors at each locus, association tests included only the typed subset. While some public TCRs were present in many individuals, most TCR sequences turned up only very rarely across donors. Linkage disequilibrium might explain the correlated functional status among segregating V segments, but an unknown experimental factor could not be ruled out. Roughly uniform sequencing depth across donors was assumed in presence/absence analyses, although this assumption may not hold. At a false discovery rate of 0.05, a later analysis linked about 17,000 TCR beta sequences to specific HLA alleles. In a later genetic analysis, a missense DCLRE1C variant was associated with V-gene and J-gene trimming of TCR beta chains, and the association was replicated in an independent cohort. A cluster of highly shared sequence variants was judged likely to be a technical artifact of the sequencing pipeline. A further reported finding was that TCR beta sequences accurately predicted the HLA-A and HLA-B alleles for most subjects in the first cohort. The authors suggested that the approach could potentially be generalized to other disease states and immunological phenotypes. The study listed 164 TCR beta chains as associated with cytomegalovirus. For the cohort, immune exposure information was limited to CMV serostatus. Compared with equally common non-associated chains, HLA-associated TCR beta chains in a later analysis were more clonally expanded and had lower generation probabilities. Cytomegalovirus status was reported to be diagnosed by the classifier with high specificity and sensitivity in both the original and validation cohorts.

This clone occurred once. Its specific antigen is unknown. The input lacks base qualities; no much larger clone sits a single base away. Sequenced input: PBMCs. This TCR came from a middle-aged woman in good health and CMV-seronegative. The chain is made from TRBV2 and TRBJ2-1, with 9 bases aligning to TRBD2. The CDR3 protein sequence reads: CASRFGLDPGTSIEQFF. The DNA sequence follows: TGTGCCAGCAGATTCGGGCTAGACCCCGGGACTAGCATAGAGCAGTTCTTC.